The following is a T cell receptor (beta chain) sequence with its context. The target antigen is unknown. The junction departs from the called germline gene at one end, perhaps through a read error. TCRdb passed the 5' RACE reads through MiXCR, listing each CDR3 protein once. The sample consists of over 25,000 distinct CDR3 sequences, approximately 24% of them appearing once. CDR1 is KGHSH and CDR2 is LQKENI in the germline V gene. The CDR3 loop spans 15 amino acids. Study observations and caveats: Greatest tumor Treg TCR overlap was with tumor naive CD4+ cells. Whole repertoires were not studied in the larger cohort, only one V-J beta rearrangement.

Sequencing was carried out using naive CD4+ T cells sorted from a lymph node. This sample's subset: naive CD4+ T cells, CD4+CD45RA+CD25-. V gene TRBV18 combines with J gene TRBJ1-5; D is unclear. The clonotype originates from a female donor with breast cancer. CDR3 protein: CAGSHPQWSNQPQHF. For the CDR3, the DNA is TGTGCCGGCTCACACCCCCAGTGGAGCAATCAGCCCCAGCATTTT.